This entry concerns a single T cell receptor beta chain. The antigen is undetermined. There were TCR beta CDR3 regions amplified from RNA transcripts. A first-round RT-PCR of the TCR CDR3 used the HTBI primer set. TCRdb passed the multiplex PCR reads through MiXCR, listing each CDR3 protein once. The table has approximately 510,000 distinct CDR3 sequences, 20% seen once; the top ten hold around a quarter. This CDR3 has 12 residues. V gave up 2 bases and J gave up 9 bases, with 10 bases separating them. Germline assignment: CDR1 MDHEN and CDR2 SYDVKM. The data are from a study of T cells in Graves' hyperthyroidism and ophthalmopathy. The overall study: The initial diagnosis was the point when peripheral blood was collected, ahead of any treatment. Study-wide findings and caveats: Ophthalmopathy, as predicted by the model, came a median about seven months after the prediction.

In making diagnoses, clinical symptoms, serum thyroxine and TRAb, thyroid ultrasound and orbital computed tomography were all used. The receptor was isolated from a man aged 18 to 29 with Graves' hyperthyroidism. The sequenced sample was blood. This chain connects TRBV28 to TRBJ2-5, with D uncertain. CDR3: CASSLSVGAQYF. CDR3 DNA sequence: TGTGCCAGCAGTTTAAGCGTTGGGGCCCAGTACTTC.